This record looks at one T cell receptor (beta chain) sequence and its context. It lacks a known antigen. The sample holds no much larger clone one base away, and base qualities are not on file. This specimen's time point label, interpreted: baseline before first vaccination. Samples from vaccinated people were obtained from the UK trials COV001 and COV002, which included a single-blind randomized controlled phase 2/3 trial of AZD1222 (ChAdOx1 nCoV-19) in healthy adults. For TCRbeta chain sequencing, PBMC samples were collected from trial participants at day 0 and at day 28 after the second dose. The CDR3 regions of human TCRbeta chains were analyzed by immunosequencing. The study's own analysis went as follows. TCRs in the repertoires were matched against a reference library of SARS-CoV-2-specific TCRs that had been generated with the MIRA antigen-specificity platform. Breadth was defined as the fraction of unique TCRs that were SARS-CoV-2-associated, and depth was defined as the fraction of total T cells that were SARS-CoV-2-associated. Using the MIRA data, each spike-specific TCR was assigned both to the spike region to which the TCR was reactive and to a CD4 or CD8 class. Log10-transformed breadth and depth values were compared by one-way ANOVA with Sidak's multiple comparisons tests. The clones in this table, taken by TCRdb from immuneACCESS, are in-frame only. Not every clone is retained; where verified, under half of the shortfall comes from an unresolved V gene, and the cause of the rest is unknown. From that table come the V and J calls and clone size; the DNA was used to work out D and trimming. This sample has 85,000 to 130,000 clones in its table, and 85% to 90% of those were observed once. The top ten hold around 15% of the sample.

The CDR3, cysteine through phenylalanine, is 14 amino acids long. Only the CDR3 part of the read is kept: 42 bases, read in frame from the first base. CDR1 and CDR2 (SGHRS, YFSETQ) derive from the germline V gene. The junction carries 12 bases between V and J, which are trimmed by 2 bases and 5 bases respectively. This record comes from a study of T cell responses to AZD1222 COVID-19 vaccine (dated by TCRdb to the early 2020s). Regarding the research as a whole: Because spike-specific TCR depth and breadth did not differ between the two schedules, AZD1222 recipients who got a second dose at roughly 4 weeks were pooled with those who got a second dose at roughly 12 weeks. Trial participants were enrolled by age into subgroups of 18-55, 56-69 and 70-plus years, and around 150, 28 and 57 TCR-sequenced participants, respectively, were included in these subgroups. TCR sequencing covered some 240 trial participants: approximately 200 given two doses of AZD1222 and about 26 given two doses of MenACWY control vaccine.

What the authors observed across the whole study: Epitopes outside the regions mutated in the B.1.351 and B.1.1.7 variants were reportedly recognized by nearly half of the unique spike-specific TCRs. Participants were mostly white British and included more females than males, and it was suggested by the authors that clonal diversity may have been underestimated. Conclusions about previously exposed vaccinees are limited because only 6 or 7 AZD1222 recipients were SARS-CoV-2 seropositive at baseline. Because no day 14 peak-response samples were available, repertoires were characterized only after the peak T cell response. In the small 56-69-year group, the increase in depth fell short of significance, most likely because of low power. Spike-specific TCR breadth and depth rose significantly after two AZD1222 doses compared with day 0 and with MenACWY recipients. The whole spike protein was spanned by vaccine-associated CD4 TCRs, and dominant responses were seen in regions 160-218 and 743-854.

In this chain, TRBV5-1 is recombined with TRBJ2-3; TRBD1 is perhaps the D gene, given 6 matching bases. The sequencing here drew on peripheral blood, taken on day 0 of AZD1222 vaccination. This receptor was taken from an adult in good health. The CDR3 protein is CASSLGGRGDTQYF. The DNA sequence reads TGCGCCAGCAGCTTAGGGGGTAGGGGAGATACGCAGTATTTT.